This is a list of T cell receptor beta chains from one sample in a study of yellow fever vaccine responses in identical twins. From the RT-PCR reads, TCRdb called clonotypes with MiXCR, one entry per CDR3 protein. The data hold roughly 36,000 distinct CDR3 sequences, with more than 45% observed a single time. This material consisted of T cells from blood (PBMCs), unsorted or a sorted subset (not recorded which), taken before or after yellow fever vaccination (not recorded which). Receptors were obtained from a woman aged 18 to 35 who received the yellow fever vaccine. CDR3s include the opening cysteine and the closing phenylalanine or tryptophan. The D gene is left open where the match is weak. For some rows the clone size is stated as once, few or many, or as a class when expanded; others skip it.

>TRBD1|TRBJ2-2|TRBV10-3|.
CAAGTDTGELFF
TGTGCCGCCGGGACAGACACCGGGGAGCTGTTTTTT
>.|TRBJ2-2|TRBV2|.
CASSGGSWTGELFF
TGTGCCAGCAGTGGTGGGTCTTGGACCGGGGAGCTGTTTTTT
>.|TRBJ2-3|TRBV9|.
CASSVEGSTDTQYF
TGTGCCAGCAGCGTAGAAGGGAGCACAGATACGCAGTATTTT
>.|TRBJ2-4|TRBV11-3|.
CASSLDSLIQYF
TGTGCCAGCAGCTTAGACAGCCTCATTCAGTACTTC
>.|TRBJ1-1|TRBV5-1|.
CASSYRLGATEAFF
TGCGCCAGCAGTTACAGGCTTGGGGCCACTGAAGCTTTCTTT
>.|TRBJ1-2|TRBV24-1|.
CATRGAHYGYTF
TGTGCCACCAGAGGGGCTCACTATGGCTACACCTTC
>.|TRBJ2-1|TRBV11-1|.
CASSAQGNEQFF
TGTGCCAGCAGTGCGCAGGGCAATGAGCAGTTCTTC
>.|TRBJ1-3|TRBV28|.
CASCTLPGNTIYF
TGTGCCAGCTGTACTCTGCCTGGAAACACCATATATTTT
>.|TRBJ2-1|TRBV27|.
CASSFLGTEQFF
TGTGCCAGCAGTTTTTTGGGGACTGAGCAGTTCTTC
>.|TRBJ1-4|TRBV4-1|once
CASSIDSGGKLFF
TGCGCCAGCAGCATAGACAGCGGGGGAAAACTGTTTTTT
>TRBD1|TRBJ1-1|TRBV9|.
CASSVGTVNTEAFF
TGTGCCAGCAGCGTCGGGACAGTGAACACTGAAGCTTTCTTT
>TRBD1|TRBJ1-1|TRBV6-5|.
CASSYGTGTEAFF
TGTGCCAGCAGCTACGGGACAGGCACTGAAGCTTTCTTT
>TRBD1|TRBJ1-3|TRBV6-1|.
CASTKTGHQYSSGNTIYF
TGTGCCAGCACCAAGACAGGGCACCAATACTCCTCTGGAAACACCATATATTTT
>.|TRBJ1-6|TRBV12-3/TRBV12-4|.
CASSSRQTYNSPLHF
TGTGCCAGCAGTTCCCGACAGACTTATAATTCACCCCTCCACTTT
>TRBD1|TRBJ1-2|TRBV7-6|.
CASSFRQGMNYGYTF
TGTGCCAGCAGCTTTCGACAGGGGATGAACTATGGCTACACCTTC
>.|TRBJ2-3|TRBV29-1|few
CSVDRGAGDTQYF
TGCAGCGTTGACCGTGGGGCTGGGGATACGCAGTATTTT
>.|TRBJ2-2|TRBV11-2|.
CASSLVQVTGELFF
TGTGCCAGCAGCTTAGTCCAGGTCACCGGGGAGCTGTTTTTT
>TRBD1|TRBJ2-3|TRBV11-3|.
CASSSGTATDTQYF
TGTGCCAGCAGCTCCGGGACAGCCACAGATACGCAGTATTTT
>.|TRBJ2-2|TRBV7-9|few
CASSTTDVRTGELFF
TGTGCCAGCAGCACCACGGACGTCCGCACCGGGGAGCTGTTTTTT
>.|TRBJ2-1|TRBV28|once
CASSFRVDNEQFF
TGTGCCAGCAGTTTTCGGGTAGACAATGAGCAGTTCTTC
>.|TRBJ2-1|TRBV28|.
CASRPEGDEQFF
TGTGCCAGCAGACCGGAGGGGGATGAGCAGTTCTTC
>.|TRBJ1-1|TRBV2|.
CASSEALRAGTPEAFF
TGTGCCAGCAGTGAAGCGCTTAGGGCAGGGACACCTGAAGCTTTCTTT
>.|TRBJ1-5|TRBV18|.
CASSPQGGNQPQHF
TGTGCCAGCTCACCACAGGGAGGCAATCAGCCCCAGCATTTT
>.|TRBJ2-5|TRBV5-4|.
CASSSVGTQYF
TGTGCCAGCAGCTCGGTAGGGACCCAGTACTTC
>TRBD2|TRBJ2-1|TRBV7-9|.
CASSLSLLAANNEQFF
TGTGCCAGCAGCTTATCCCTGCTAGCGGCAAACAATGAGCAGTTCTTC
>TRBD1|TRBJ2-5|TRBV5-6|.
CASSLGTGETQYF
TGTGCCAGCAGCCTCGGGACAGGAGAGACCCAGTACTTC
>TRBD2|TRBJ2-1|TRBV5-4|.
CASSLEVTSGRVHEQFF
TGTGCCAGCAGCTTGGAGGTGACTAGCGGGAGGGTGCATGAGCAGTTCTTC
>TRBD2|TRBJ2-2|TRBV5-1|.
CASSRLAGGGTGELFF
TGCGCCAGCAGCCGACTAGCGGGAGGTGGCACCGGGGAGCTGTTTTTT
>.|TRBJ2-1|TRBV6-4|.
CASSREPDYNEQFF
TGTGCCAGCAGCCGGGAGCCGGACTACAATGAGCAGTTCTTC
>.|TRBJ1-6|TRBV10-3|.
CAISELDNSPLHF
TGTGCCATCAGTGAACTCGATAATTCACCCCTCCACTTT
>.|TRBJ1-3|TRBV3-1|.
CASSQPSSSGNTIYF
TGTGCCAGCAGCCAACCCTCCAGCTCTGGAAACACCATATATTTT
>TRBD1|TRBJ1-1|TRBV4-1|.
CASSPGRTGEAFF
TGCGCCAGCAGCCCCGGTAGGACAGGAGAAGCTTTCTTT
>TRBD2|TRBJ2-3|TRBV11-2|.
CASSPLAGGGPDTQYF
TGTGCCAGCAGCCCCTTAGCGGGAGGGGGGCCAGATACGCAGTATTTT
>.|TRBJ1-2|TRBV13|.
CASSANSLIYGYTF
TGTGCCAGCAGCGCCAACAGCTTGATCTATGGCTACACCTTC
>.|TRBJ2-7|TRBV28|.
CASTLRVRGEQYF
TGTGCCAGCACACTAAGGGTGCGAGGCGAGCAGTACTTC
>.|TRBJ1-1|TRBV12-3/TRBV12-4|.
CASRGQGKVTEAFF
TGTGCCAGCCGGGGGCAGGGGAAGGTAACTGAAGCTTTCTTT
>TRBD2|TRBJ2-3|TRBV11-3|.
CASSPIAGGSTDTQYF
TGTGCCAGCAGCCCCATAGCGGGGGGTAGCACAGATACGCAGTATTTT
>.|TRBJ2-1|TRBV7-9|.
CASSLEGSYNEQFF
TGTGCCAGCAGCTTAGAGGGCTCCTACAATGAGCAGTTCTTC
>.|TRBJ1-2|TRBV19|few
CASSLGTDYGYTF
TGTGCCAGTAGCTTAGGGACTGACTATGGCTACACCTTC
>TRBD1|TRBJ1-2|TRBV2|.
CASDRDRTYGYTF
TGTGCCAGTGACCGGGACAGGACCTATGGCTACACCTTC
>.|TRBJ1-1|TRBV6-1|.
CASRVTGPTEAFF
TGTGCCAGCAGGGTTACAGGGCCCACTGAAGCTTTCTTT
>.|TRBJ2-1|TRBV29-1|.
CSVDGIYNEQFF
TGCAGCGTTGATGGGATATACAATGAGCAGTTCTTC
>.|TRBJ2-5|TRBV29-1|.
CSVEFSTETQYF
TGCAGCGTTGAGTTCAGCACAGAGACCCAGTACTTC
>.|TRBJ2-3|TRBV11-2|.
CASSFVQGPSGTDTQYF
TGTGCCAGCAGCTTTGTGCAGGGACCCTCGGGCACAGATACGCAGTATTTT
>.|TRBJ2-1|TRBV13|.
CASKFPGTYNEQFF
TGTGCCAGCAAATTCCCGGGGACCTACAATGAGCAGTTCTTC
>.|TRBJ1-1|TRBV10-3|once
CAISGQWNTEAFF
TGTGCCATCAGTGGGCAGTGGAACACTGAAGCTTTCTTT
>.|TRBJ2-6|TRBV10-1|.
CASSAGAGANVLTF
TGCGCCAGCAGTGCAGGGGCCGGGGCCAACGTCCTGACTTTC
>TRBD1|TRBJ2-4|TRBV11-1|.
CASSHRDRNLNIQYF
TGTGCCAGCAGTCACCGGGACAGGAATCTTAACATTCAGTACTTC
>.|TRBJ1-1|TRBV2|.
CASSARVTEAFF
TGTGCCAGCAGTGCGCGGGTCACTGAAGCTTTCTTT
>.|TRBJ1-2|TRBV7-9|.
CASSLDPMGGPGYTF
TGTGCCAGCAGTTTAGACCCCATGGGGGGTCCTGGCTACACCTTC
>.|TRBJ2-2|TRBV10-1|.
CACYRELVTGELFF
TGCGCCTGTTACAGGGAGCTAGTAACCGGGGAGCTGTTTTTT
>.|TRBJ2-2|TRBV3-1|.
CASSQDSHSANTGELFF
TGTGCCAGCAGCCAAGATTCGCACTCCGCGAACACCGGGGAGCTGTTTTTT
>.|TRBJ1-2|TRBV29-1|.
CSVARPSGYGYTF
TGCAGCGTTGCGCGGCCCTCGGGGTATGGCTACACCTTC
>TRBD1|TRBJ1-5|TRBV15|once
CATSRKQGVSNQPQHF
TGTGCCACCAGCAGGAAGCAGGGGGTCTCCAATCAGCCCCAGCATTTT
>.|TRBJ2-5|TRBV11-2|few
CASSLDWNQETQYF
TGTGCCAGCAGCTTAGATTGGAACCAAGAGACCCAGTACTTC
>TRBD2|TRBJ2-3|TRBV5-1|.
CASSSVAGLVYTQYF
TGCGCCAGCAGCTCGGTAGCGGGATTGGTGTATACGCAGTATTTT
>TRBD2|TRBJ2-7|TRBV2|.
CASSERLAGSYEQYF
TGTGCCAGCAGTGAAAGGCTAGCGGGCTCCTACGAGCAGTACTTC